Here is one TCR beta chain with its context. Time point defined: blood 4 weeks post-SBRT, at nephrectomy. Treatment described: 15 Gy SBRT to primary tumor, nephrectomy 4 weeks later. The patient's renal cell carcinoma had clear cell pathology. Some clones are missing from TCRdb's copy, which holds only in-frame ones; the method was immunoSEQ multiplex PCR. The sample yields about 150,000 clones, 70% to 90% seen once. The data stem from a study of radiation and T cells in renal cell carcinoma. This CDR3 has 15 residues. Germline CDR1 SGHTA, CDR2 FQGNSA. V dropped 1 base and J dropped 1 base, with 10 bases sitting between them.

The chain uses TRBV7-2 and TRBJ1-1, with D possibly being TRBD1 (5 bases). This TCR was recovered from a woman between 50 and 59 years old with renal cell carcinoma. Here the sequenced sample was blood, taken from a patient whose treatment included radiotherapy and nephrectomy. CDR3 loop: CASSLESQGNTEAFF. In DNA form, the CDR3 reads TGTGCCAGCAGCTTAGAGTCGCAGGGGAACACTGAAGCTTTCTTT.